This T cell receptor (beta chain) came from a study of T cell repertoires in cytomegalovirus infection. Germline trimming cut 1 base from V and 4 bases from J; bases unmatched to any gene: 10. Germline V CDR1 and CDR2: MGHRA, YSYEKL. CDR3 length equals 16 residues. TCRdb analysed the reads with MiXCR anew, one entry per CDR3 protein. Counted here are hundreds of thousands of distinct CDR3 sequences, about 30% occurring once; the ten biggest clones make up approximately 18%. Findings and caveats of the study: CMV-specific HLA-C-restricted TCR beta clonotypes dominated the ex vivo response.

This clonotype was found a few times. Antigen specificity is unknown. The sample was cultured PBMCs, taken from culture after CMV antigen stimulation. This receptor was obtained from a human donor in good health (CMV status not recorded). Some clones in this sample may be carry-over from other donors' samples. The rearrangement links TRBV4-1 to TRBJ2-7; 7 positions match TRBD2. CDR3 in amino acids: CASSQGWGGVGYEQYF. The DNA of the CDR3 is TGCGCCAGCAGCCAAGGCTGGGGAGGGGTAGGGTACGAGCAGTACTTC.